One and the same sample provided the 24 T cell receptor beta chains below, sequenced in a study of blood T cell repertoires in COVID-19. Method: immunoSEQ multiplex PCR; TCRdb's copy keeps in-frame clones and lacks some. Found here are 90,000 to 150,000 clones, around 88% of them singletons; the top ten hold about 1%. The sequenced sample was peripheral blood. Receptors originate from a woman aged 50 to 60 with active or convalescent COVID-19.

The V call is TRBV19, the J call TRBJ2-7; 9 nucleotides match TRBD2. Germline CDR1 is LNHDA and CDR2 is SQIVND (reference sequence). V shed 5 bases, J shed 4 bases, and the junction held 9 bases outside the gene matches. The CDR3 sequence is 15 residues long. As DNA, the CDR3 is TGTGCCAGTAGTCGGTCGCGGGAGGGCCGGTACGAGCAGTACTTC. It translates to CASSRSREGRYEQYF. The variable domain in full, completed from reference TRBV19 and TRBJ2-7, reads DGGITQSPKYLFRKEGQNVTLSCEQNLNHDAMYWYRQDPGQGLRLIYYSQIVNDFQKGDIAEGYSVSREKKESFPLTVTSAQKNPTAFYLCASSRSREGRYEQYFGPGTRLTVT.

The chain has TRBV19 and TRBJ2-2, with D possibly being TRBD1 (6 bases). In germline, CDR1 is LNHDA, CDR2 SQIVND (reference sequence). The CDR3 runs to 17 residues. V dropped 4 bases and J dropped 4 bases, with 19 bases sitting between them. The CDR3 bases are TGTGCCAGTAGTAAATATACCTACAGGGAGAGCACCGGGGAGCTGTTTTTT. Translated: CASSKYTYRESTGELFF.

V is TRBV7-2 and J is TRBJ1-1, with D perhaps matching TRBD1 (5 bases). The germline CDR1 and CDR2 sequences are SGHTA and FQGNSA. V was shortened by 6 bases and J by 0 bases, with 14 bases between the two germline ends. The CDR3 is 15 residues long. The CDR3: CASRKGSVMNTEAFF. The CDR3 DNA is TGTGCCAGCAGGAAGGGGTCCGTGATGAACACTGAAGCTTTCTTT. Together with reference TRBV7-2 and TRBJ1-1, the CDR3 gives the full variable domain: GAGVSQSPSNKVTEKGKDVELRCDPISGHTALYWYRQSLGQGLEFLIYFQGNSAPDKSGLPSDRFSAERTGGSVSTLTIQRTQQEDSAVYLCASRKGSVMNTEAFFGQGTRLTVV.

The chain joins TRBV11-2 to TRBJ2-7; 11 bases match TRBD2. Looked up from germline, CDR1 is SGHAT and CDR2 is FQNNGV. V trimming: 5 bases; J trimming: 0 bases; junction bases outside the gene matches: 3. The CDR3 spans 15 residues. The CDR3 is CASSPSGRSSYEQYF. The CDR3 DNA is TGTGCCAGCAGCCCTAGCGGGAGGAGCTCCTACGAGCAGTACTTC.

The rearrangement uses TRBV5-1 and TRBJ2-2; 7 bases align to TRBD2. V trimming: 0 bases; J trimming: 4 bases; junction bases outside the gene matches: 3. The CDR3 extends over 15 amino acids. CDR1 SGHRS and CDR2 YFSETQ come from the germline V gene. This CDR3 is CASSLAGTITGELFF. The CDR3 bases are TGCGCCAGCAGCTTGGCCGGGACTATCACCGGGGAGCTGTTTTTT.

This clone has a handful of counts. The chain links TRBV27 to TRBJ1-1; perhaps TRBD1 as D (5 bases). CDR3 length: 13 residues. The ends were cut back, 3 bases at V and 5 bases at J, with 10 bases in the middle. Germline-derived CDR1 and CDR2 are MNHEY and SMNVEV (reference sequence). The CDR3 loop reads CASSFNRGTEAFF. DNA of the CDR3: TGTGCCAGCAGTTTTAATAGGGGAACTGAAGCTTTCTTT.

The chain recombines TRBV5-6 with TRBJ1-5, with TRBD1 identical over 8 bases. With 0 bases clipped from V and 5 bases from J, the junction kept 4 bases outside the gene matches. CDR1 is SGHDT and CDR2 is YYEEEE in the germline V gene. The CDR3 is made up of 15 amino acids. The CDR3 here is CASSLAGQGYQPQHF. The CDR3 region has the DNA TGTGCCAGCAGCTTGGCCGGACAGGGTTATCAGCCCCAGCATTTT.

The V and J genes are TRBV29-1 and TRBJ1-2; 9 positions agree with TRBD1. CDR3 length: 12 amino acids. Germline lookup yields CDR1 SQVTM and CDR2 ANQGSEA. Trimming cost V 7 bases and J 8 bases; bases outside gene matches: 8. The CDR3 reads CSATGGARGYTF. DNA for the CDR3: TGCAGCGCCACAGGGGGCGCGCGGGGCTACACCTTC.

This chain joins TRBV5-5 and TRBJ1-2; TRBD1 is a possible D gene (5 bases). The CDR3 is 16 residues long. Trimming shortened V by 4 bases and J by 5 bases, and 21 bases separated the two germline ends. Germline assignment: CDR1 SGHKS and CDR2 YYEKEE (reference sequence). CDR3 amino acids: CASSHGTSGTRYGYTF. The CDR3 nucleotides are TGTGCCAGCAGCCATGGTACGTCGGGGACTCGGTATGGCTACACCTTC.

Remarks on this clone: Other DNA sequences from this sample encode an identical CDR3 as well. The V call is TRBV5-1, the J call TRBJ2-7; D is undetermined. The V end lost 0 bases, the J end lost 4 bases, and 5 bases lay between the germline ends. This CDR3 has 12 residues. Germline lookup yields CDR1 SGHRS and CDR2 YFSETQ. CDR3 coding DNA: TGCGCCAGCAGCTTGGACGGTTACGAGCAGTACTTC. Amino acid sequence: CASSLDGYEQYF.

The V and J genes are TRBV2 and TRBJ1-5, with 9 bases identical to TRBD1. The V gene end was trimmed by 5 bases and the J gene end by 1 base; junction bases not matched to a gene: 3. Germline assignment: CDR1 SNHLY and CDR2 FYNNEI. CDR3 length equals 15 residues. The CDR3 bases are TGTGCCAGCAGTAGGACAGGGGCGAGCAATCAGCCCCAGCATTTT. The encoded protein is CASSRTGASNQPQHF.

The V gene is TRBV5-1, the J gene TRBJ1-4; D is possibly TRBD1 (6 bases). Germline CDR1 is SGHRS and CDR2 is YFSETQ. The V end lost 4 bases, the J end lost 3 bases, and 16 bases lay between the germline ends. The CDR3 has 16 amino acids. In DNA, the CDR3 is TGCGCCAGCAGCCGCGCAGGGGTTGGATCTAATGAAAAACTGTTTTTT. Its protein is CASSRAGVGSNEKLFF.

The chain uses TRBV20-1 and TRBJ2-7; possible D gene TRBD2, 6 bases. From germline, CDR1 is DFQATT and CDR2 SNEGSKA (reference sequence). V lost 6 bases and J 5 bases, leaving 11 bases between the germline ends. The CDR3 totals 11 residues. CDR3 loop: CSAPGVDEQYF. CDR3 coding DNA: TGCAGTGCCCCGGGGGTGGACGAGCAGTACTTC.

As concerns this clone: Distinct nucleotide sequences in the sample also encode this CDR3. The chain has TRBV5-1 and TRBJ2-5; the match to TRBD2 covers 8 bases. V lost 4 bases and J lost 5; bases outside the gene matches: 4. Germline-derived CDR1 and CDR2 are SGHRS and YFSETQ. CDR3 length: 13 residues. The CDR3, as DNA: TGCGCCAGCAGCCTTCGACTAGCGGAGACCCAGTACTTC. This gives the protein CASSLRLAETQYF.

The rearrangement uses TRBV5-4 and TRBJ2-2; 7 bases are a match to TRBD1. Germline CDR1 SGHNT, CDR2 YYREEE (reference sequence). The CDR3 has 16 amino acids. The trim removed 4 bases at V and 8 bases at J, leaving 14 bases unmatched. This CDR3 is CASSTASRTGLGELFF. CDR3 bases: TGTGCCAGCAGCACTGCCTCGCGGACAGGTTTGGGGGAGCTGTTTTTT.

The rearrangement joins TRBV7-2 to TRBJ1-6; D may be TRBD1 (5 bases). CDR3 length equals 14 residues. V was clipped by 5 bases and J by 7 bases, with 12 bases between them. Per the germline V gene, CDR1 is SGHTA and CDR2 is FQGNSA. This chain's CDR3 is CASSQGLSNSPLHF. The CDR3 region has the DNA TGTGCCAGCAGCCAGGGTCTATCGAATTCACCCCTCCACTTT.

V gene TRBV29-1 combines with J gene TRBJ2-2; a possible D gene is TRBD2 (5 bases). Germline lookup yields CDR1 SQVTM and CDR2 ANQGSEA. V was shortened by 4 bases and J by 5 bases, with 5 bases between the two germline ends. The CDR3 sequence is 11 residues long. CDR3 sequence: CSVGETGELFF. The CDR3 DNA reads as TGCAGCGTTGGGGAGACCGGGGAGCTGTTTTTT.

The V call is TRBV19, the J call TRBJ1-2, with D uncertain. CDR3 size: 14 residues. Trimming stripped 8 bases from V and 7 bases from J, with 20 bases between. CDR1 and CDR2 from the germline V gene are LNHDA and SQIVND (reference sequence). CDR3 sequence: CASSPPGQARGYTF. In DNA, the CDR3 is TGTGCCAGTTCCCCCCCTGGCCAGGCGCGTGGCTACACCTTC.

The rearrangement links TRBV19 to TRBJ2-5; 14 positions match TRBD2. Per the germline V gene, CDR1 is LNHDA and CDR2 is SQIVND (reference sequence). J gave up 4 bases and V 7 bases, and 11 bases lay outside the gene matches. This CDR3 is built from 17 residues. CDR3 region: CASKARTGTSGRETQYF. The DNA for the CDR3 is TGTGCCAGTAAGGCCAGAACAGGGACTAGCGGGAGAGAGACCCAGTACTTC.

V is TRBV2 and J is TRBJ1-2; D unclear. Trimming removed 10 bases at V and 6 bases at J, with 12 bases between. Germline V lookup: CDR1 SNHLY, CDR2 FYNNEI. The CDR3 totals 11 residues. The DNA for the CDR3 is TGTGCCACGACACTTTCTGATGGCTACACCTTC. Its translation: CATTLSDGYTF.

The rearrangement joins TRBV18 to TRBJ2-7, with 8 bases that match TRBD1. CDR1 is KGHSH, CDR2 LQKENI, per germline. The CDR3 runs 14 residues. Germline trimming cut 3 bases from V and 7 bases from J; bases unmatched to any gene: 8. CDR3 in DNA: TGTGCCAGCTCACCCGGACAGGGCGAAAGGGAGCAGTACTTC. Translating gives CASSPGQGEREQYF.

V and J are TRBV7-6 and TRBJ2-1, with 10 bases lining up with TRBD2. J gave up 8 bases and V 2 bases, and 6 bases lay outside the gene matches. The CDR3 totals 15 residues. Germline assignment: CDR1 SGHVS and CDR2 FNYEAQ. The CDR3 region is CASSLYLAGVHEQFF. The CDR3 DNA reads as TGTGCCAGCAGCTTATACCTAGCGGGAGTTCATGAGCAGTTCTTC.

V and J are TRBV3-1 (or the pseudogene TRBV3-2) and TRBJ1-2; TRBD1 agrees at 7 bases. Germline V lookup: CDR1 LGHDT, CDR2 YNNKEL (reference sequence). The CDR3 totals 14 residues. The V and J ends lost 0 bases and 6 bases, in that order; junction bases with no gene match: 4. As DNA, the CDR3 is TGTGCCAGCAGCCAAGAAGGGACAGCTAATGGCTACACCTTC. Translating gives CASSQEGTANGYTF.

The chain employs TRBV5-5 and TRBJ1-5, with D perhaps matching TRBD1 (6 bases). CDR1 and CDR2 (germline): SGHKS, YYEKEE (reference sequence). This CDR3 region has 16 residues. Trimming left V 3 bases short and J 1 base short, with 14 bases between. This CDR3 reads CASSSGHVGSNQPQHF. The CDR3 DNA sequence: TGTGCCAGCAGCTCGGGACACGTGGGGAGCAATCAGCCCCAGCATTTT.